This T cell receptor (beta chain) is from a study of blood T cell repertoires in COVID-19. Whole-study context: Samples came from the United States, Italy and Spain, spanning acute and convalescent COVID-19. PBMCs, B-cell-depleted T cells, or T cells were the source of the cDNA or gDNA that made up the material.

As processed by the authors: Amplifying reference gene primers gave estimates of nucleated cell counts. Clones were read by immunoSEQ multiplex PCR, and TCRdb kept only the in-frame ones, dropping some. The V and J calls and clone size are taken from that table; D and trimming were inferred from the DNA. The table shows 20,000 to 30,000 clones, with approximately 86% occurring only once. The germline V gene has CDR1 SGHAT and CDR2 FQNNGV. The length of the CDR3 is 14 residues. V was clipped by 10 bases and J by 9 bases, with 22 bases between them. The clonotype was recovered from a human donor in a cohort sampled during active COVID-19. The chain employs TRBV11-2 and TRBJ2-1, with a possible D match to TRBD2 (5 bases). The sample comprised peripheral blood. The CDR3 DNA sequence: TGTGCCACCAGGCTCACTCCAGGAGAGGGTGAGCAGTTCTTC. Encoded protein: CATRLTPGEGEQFF.